The 25 T cell receptor beta chains in this list originate from one sample, sequenced in a study of shared clonotypes between healthy human individuals. Clones were sequenced by immunoSEQ multiplex PCR, and TCRdb holds only the in-frame ones, with some missing. The sample gives around 1,000,000 clones, 60% to 85% of which show up once; roughly 0.9% is in the top ten. Sequencing was done on a sample of memory CD4+ T cells from PBMCs. Subset indicated: CD45RA-negative fraction. These receptors all come from a young man in good health. Some clones in this sample may be carry-over from other donors' samples.

This chain links TRBV6-5 with TRBJ2-2; possible D gene TRBD1, 6 bases. The V gene lost 2 bases and the J gene lost 8 bases, with 15 bases spanning the gap. This CDR3 is 15 amino acids long. The germline gives CDR1 MNHEY, CDR2 SVGAGI. The chain's CDR3 is CASSYRTGKAGELFF. The CDR3 DNA follows: TGTGCCAGCAGTTACCGCACAGGGAAGGCTGGGGAGCTGTTTTTT.

J is TRBJ2-7 and V is TRBV11-2, with D hard to call. V lost 4 bases, J lost 5 bases, and 6 bases lay in between. The CDR3 spans 11 residues. In germline, CDR1 is SGHAT, CDR2 FQNNGV. CDR3 bases: TGTGCCAGCAGCTCCCGCCACGAGCAGTACTTC. Translation: CASSSRHEQYF.

The chain combines TRBV9 with TRBJ2-6; D assignment may be TRBD1 or TRBD2 (5 bases each). This CDR3 comprises 15 residues. Between the trimmed V and J ends, which lost 6 bases and 0 bases, there was a span of 10 bases. The germline V gene encodes CDR1 SGDLS and CDR2 YYNGEE. Written as DNA, the CDR3 is TGTGCCAGCAATCGGGACCACTCTGGGGCCAACGTCCTGACTTTC. Protein product: CASNRDHSGANVLTF.

CDR3 sequence (DNA): TGTGCCTGGAGTGAACAGGGGGTCCGCACAGATACGCAGTATTTT. Translation: CAWSEQGVRTDTQYF. The chain has TRBV30 and TRBJ2-3; 8 bases line up with TRBD1. Germline V CDR1 and CDR2: GTSNPN, SVGIG (reference sequence). V lost 1 base, J lost 1 base, and 4 bases stayed unmatched. The CDR3 extends over 15 amino acids.

This chain uses TRBV6-1 with TRBJ2-7; D possibly uses TRBD1 or TRBD2 (5 bases each). Trimming cost V 1 base and J 2 bases, with 12 bases left between them. Germline V CDR1 and CDR2: MNHNS, SASEGT. This CDR3 comprises 15 residues. The CDR3 protein is CASSEGWGTPYEQYF. The CDR3 DNA reads TGTGCCAGCAGTGAAGGTTGGGGGACCCCCTACGAGCAGTACTTC.

The rearrangement uses TRBV5-8 and TRBJ2-7; 8 bases agree with TRBD1. Germline V lookup: CDR1 SGHTS, CDR2 YDEGEE. V shed 6 bases and J 4 bases; nucleotides not matched to a gene: 6. This CDR3 comprises 13 residues. CDR3: CASTITGGYEQYF. Written as DNA, the CDR3 is TGTGCCAGCACCATAACAGGGGGTTACGAGCAGTACTTC.

This chain joins TRBV5-1 and TRBJ2-3, with 9 bases matching TRBD2. CDR3 length: 15 residues. Germline CDR1 SGHRS, CDR2 YFSETQ. With 0 bases clipped from V and 6 bases from J, the junction kept 5 bases outside the gene matches. CDR3 nucleotides: TGCGCCAGCAGCTTGGAGGGACTAGCTTCGGATACGCAGTATTTT. Translated, it gives CASSLEGLASDTQYF.

The chain recombines TRBV2 with TRBJ2-3, with D tentatively TRBD1 or TRBD2 (5 bases each). This CDR3 is 13 amino acids long. Germline V gene lookup returns CDR1 SNHLY and CDR2 FYNNEI. V lost 6 bases and J lost 3, with 10 bases in between. In DNA form, the CDR3 reads TGTGCCAGCAGGAGGGACCGGACAGATACGCAGTATTTT. This translates into CASRRDRTDTQYF.

The genes are TRBV12-5 and TRBJ2-3, with D tentatively TRBD1 (8 bases). V gave up 6 bases and J gave up 2 bases, with 27 bases separating them. The germline gives CDR1 LGHNT, CDR2 FRNRAP. The CDR3 has 19 residues. The CDR3 DNA reads as TGTGCTAGTGGGACGGACAGGGAAGGGCTAGCGGAATCCACAGATACGCAGTATTTT. Protein: CASGTDREGLAESTDTQYF. Filled out from reference TRBV12-5 and TRBJ2-3, the complete variable domain reads DARVTQTPRHKVTEMGQEVTMRCQPILGHNTVFWYRQTMMQGLELLAYFRNRAPLDDSGMPKDRFSAEMPDATLATLKIQPSEPRDSAVYFCASGTDREGLAESTDTQYFGPGTRLTVL.

As to this clone: With a much larger clone just one base away, this may be a read error. Additional DNA sequences in this sample encode the identical CDR3. The chain combines TRBV18 with TRBJ1-5, with D unresolved. This CDR3 contains 13 residues. From germline, CDR1 is KGHSH and CDR2 LQKENI. Trimming left V 2 bases short and J 4 bases short, with 6 bases between. In DNA, the CDR3 is TGTGCCAGCTCACCAACGGGGAATCAGCCCCAGCATTTT. Amino acids: CASSPTGNQPQHF.

The rearrangement uses TRBV6-6 and TRBJ2-1, with D uncertain. Trimming left V 6 bases short and J 3 bases short, with 18 bases between. Germline CDR1 and CDR2: MNHNY and SVGAGI (reference sequence). The CDR3 loop spans 16 amino acids. DNA of the CDR3: TGTGCCAGCAGCCTGGGCCCTACTTTGGGCTACAATGAGCAGTTCTTC. Amino acids: CASSLGPTLGYNEQFF.

The rearrangement links TRBV18 to TRBJ2-7, with 12 bases matching TRBD1. The V segment lost 4 bases and the J segment 4 bases; nucleotides outside the gene matches: 5. This CDR3 has 15 amino acids. The V gene's germline CDR1 is KGHSH and CDR2 LQKENI. The CDR3 sequence: CASSRGQGARYEQYF. DNA of the CDR3: TGTGCCAGCTCACGGGGACAGGGGGCGCGATACGAGCAGTACTTC.

Comments on this clone: This likely comes from a read error, as the CDR3 has no conserved phenylalanine or tryptophan at its end. The V and J genes are TRBV4-1 and TRBJ1-1; 7 positions agree with TRBD1. This CDR3 contains 14 residues. The V segment lost 4 bases and the J segment 6 bases; nucleotides outside the gene matches: 8. The germline V gene encodes CDR1 MGHRA and CDR2 YSYEKL. The CDR3 protein is CASSRTGANAEAFS. CDR3 coding DNA: TGCGCCAGCAGCCGGACAGGAGCCAACGCTGAAGCTTTCTCT.

The chain recombines TRBV28 with TRBJ1-1; tentatively, D is TRBD1 (5 bases). The CDR3 has 14 residues. Trimming removed 9 bases from V and 4 bases from J, with 18 bases in between. CDR1 is MDHEN, CDR2 SYDVKM, per germline. The CDR3 here is CASLTIYRSTEAFF. In DNA, the CDR3 is TGTGCCAGTCTTACCATATACAGGTCCACTGAAGCTTTCTTT.

In this sample, this clone turned up a few times. V and J are TRBV2 and TRBJ2-2; 8 bases agree with TRBD2. The V and J ends lost 7 bases and 3 bases, in that order; junction bases with no gene match: 7. The CDR3 is 15 residues long. Germline CDR1 SNHLY, CDR2 FYNNEI. The chain's CDR3 is CASTTGGPYTGELFF. The CDR3 DNA reads as TGTGCCAGCACTACGGGAGGGCCCTACACCGGGGAGCTGTTTTTT.

The V gene is TRBV11-1, the J gene TRBJ2-7; D assignment may be TRBD1 or TRBD2 (5 bases each). CDR3 length equals 13 residues. V was clipped by 5 bases and J by 0 bases, with 8 bases between them. CDR1 and CDR2 (germline): SGHAT, FQDESV (reference sequence). Written as DNA, the CDR3 is TGTGCCAGCAGCGGGGGAAACTCCTACGAGCAGTACTTC. It codes for CASSGGNSYEQYF.

The rearrangement uses TRBV30 and TRBJ2-1; TRBD2 agrees at 7 bases. V shed 5 bases, J shed 0 bases, and the junction held 7 bases outside the gene matches. CDR3 length: 15 amino acids. Germline CDR1 reads GTSNPN; CDR2 reads SVGIG (reference sequence). The CDR3 DNA follows: TGTGCCTGGTCATCAGCGGGAAGCTCCTACAATGAGCAGTTCTTC. It encodes CAWSSAGSSYNEQFF.

The chain combines TRBV5-4 with TRBJ2-1; perhaps TRBD1 as D (5 bases). The CDR3 consists of 13 residues. The V end lost 7 bases, the J end lost 9 bases, and 17 bases lay between the germline ends. Germline CDR1 reads SGHNT; CDR2 reads YYREEE (reference sequence). The CDR3 reads CASAVLYQGEQFF. In DNA, the CDR3 is TGTGCCAGCGCGGTGTTGTACCAGGGTGAGCAGTTCTTC.

The rearrangement links TRBV2 to TRBJ2-7, with D possibly TRBD2 on 5 matching bases. Germline CDR1 reads SNHLY; CDR2 reads FYNNEI. The CDR3 extends over 13 amino acids. Deletions cut 4 bases from V and 6 bases from J, with 13 bases between. The CDR3 protein is CASSVNLRGEQYF. The CDR3 nucleotides read TGTGCCAGCAGTGTGAACCTCCGGGGCGAGCAGTACTTC.

Note on this clone: This same CDR3 is encoded by further DNA sequences in the sample. V gene TRBV6-5 combines with J gene TRBJ2-7, with 7 nucleotides matching TRBD1. The CDR3 runs 14 residues. From germline, CDR1 is MNHEY and CDR2 SVGAGI. V lost 2 bases to trimming and J lost 4 bases; unmatched junction nucleotides: 5. The CDR3, as DNA: TGTGCCAGCAGTTACGGAGGCAGGGGGTACGAGCAGTACTTC. Its translation is CASSYGGRGYEQYF.

The chain has TRBV7-9 and TRBJ2-5; D ambiguous. The V gene's germline CDR1 is SEHNR and CDR2 FQNEAQ (reference sequence). CDR3 size: 14 residues. V was trimmed by 4 bases and J by 2 bases, leaving 11 bases between them. CDR3 nucleotide sequence: TGTGCCAGCAGCTACAGCAGCTTACAAGAGACCCAGTACTTC. This sequence encodes CASSYSSLQETQYF.

This clone was seen just once. Other DNA sequences within the sample encode an identical CDR3. The rearrangement uses TRBV7-3 and TRBJ2-1, with 9 bases aligning to TRBD2. The CDR3 has 15 amino acids. Looked up from germline, CDR1 is SGHTA and CDR2 is FQGTGA. After removal of 2 bases from V and 1 base from J, the junction contained 0 bases not matched to a gene. DNA for the CDR3: TGTGCCAGCAGCTTACTAGCGGGATCCTACAATGAGCAGTTCTTC. Its protein is CASSLLAGSYNEQFF.

The rearrangement uses TRBV10-1 and TRBJ2-3, with D unresolved. Germline V CDR1 and CDR2: WNHNN, SYGVQD (reference sequence). CDR3 length: 10 amino acids. The V end lost 10 bases, the J end lost 2 bases, and 4 bases lay between the germline ends. CDR3 in DNA: TGCGCCACCTTCACAGATACGCAGTATTTT. It codes for CATFTDTQYF.

Regarding this clone: This likely reflects a read error, since a far larger clone is one base away. The same CDR3 arises from other DNA sequences in this sample as well. V usage is TRBV18 and J usage is TRBJ2-3, with D hard to call. Per the germline V gene, CDR1 is KGHSH and CDR2 is LQKENI. The CDR3 is 14 amino acids. V was trimmed by 0 bases and J by 1 base, leaving 5 bases between them. CDR3 DNA sequence: TGTGCCAGCTCACCACCGTCGGGCACAGATACGCAGTATTTT. Its protein product is CASSPPSGTDTQYF.

This chain joins TRBV28 and TRBJ2-7; 11 nucleotides line up with TRBD1. V trimming: 3 bases; J trimming: 2 bases; junction bases outside the gene matches: 3. Looked up from germline, CDR1 is MDHEN and CDR2 is SYDVKM. CDR3 length: 15 amino acids. DNA for the CDR3: TGTGCCAGCAGTTTTTGGGACAGGGGGGCCTACGAGCAGTACTTC. It encodes CASSFWDRGAYEQYF.